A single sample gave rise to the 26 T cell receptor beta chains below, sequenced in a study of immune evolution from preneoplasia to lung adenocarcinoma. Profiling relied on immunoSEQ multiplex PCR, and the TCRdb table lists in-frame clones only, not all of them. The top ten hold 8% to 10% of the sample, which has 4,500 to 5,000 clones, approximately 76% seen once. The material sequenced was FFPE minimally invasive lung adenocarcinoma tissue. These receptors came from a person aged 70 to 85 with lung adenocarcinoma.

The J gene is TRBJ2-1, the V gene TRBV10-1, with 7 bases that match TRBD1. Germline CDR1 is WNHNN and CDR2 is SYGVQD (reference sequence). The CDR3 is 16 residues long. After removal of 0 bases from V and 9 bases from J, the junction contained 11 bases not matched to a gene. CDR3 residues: CASSESMDRPFGEQFF. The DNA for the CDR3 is TGCGCCAGCAGTGAGTCGATGGACAGGCCATTCGGTGAGCAGTTCTTC.

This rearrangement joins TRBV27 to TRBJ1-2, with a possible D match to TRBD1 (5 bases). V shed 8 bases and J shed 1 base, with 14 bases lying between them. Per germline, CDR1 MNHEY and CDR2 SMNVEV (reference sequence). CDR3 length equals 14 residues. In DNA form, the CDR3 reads TGTGCCAGCGGACCCTGGGGGGGTAACTATGGCTACACCTTC. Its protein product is CASGPWGGNYGYTF.

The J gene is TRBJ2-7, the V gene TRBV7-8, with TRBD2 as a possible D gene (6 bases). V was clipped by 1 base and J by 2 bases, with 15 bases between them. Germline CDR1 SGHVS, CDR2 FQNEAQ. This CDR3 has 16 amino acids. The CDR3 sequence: CASSLGRRGRAYEQYF. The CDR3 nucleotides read TGTGCCAGCAGCTTAGGGAGGCGGGGACGGGCCTACGAGCAGTACTTC.

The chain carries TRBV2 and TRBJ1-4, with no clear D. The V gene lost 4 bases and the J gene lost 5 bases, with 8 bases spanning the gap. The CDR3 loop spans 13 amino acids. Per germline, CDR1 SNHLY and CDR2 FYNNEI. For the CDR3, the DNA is TGTGCCAGCAGTGGCAGACTAAATGAAAAACTGTTTTTT. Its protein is CASSGRLNEKLFF.

The CDR3 loop reads CASSRGLATRNEQFF. The CDR3 DNA reads TGTGCCAGCAGTCGGGGACTAGCCACAAGAAATGAGCAGTTCTTC. The chain has TRBV27 and TRBJ2-1; 9 nucleotides line up with TRBD2. J gave up 7 bases and V 5 bases, and 9 bases lay outside the gene matches. Germline V gene data show CDR1 as MNHEY and CDR2 as SMNVEV (reference sequence). The CDR3 has 15 amino acids.

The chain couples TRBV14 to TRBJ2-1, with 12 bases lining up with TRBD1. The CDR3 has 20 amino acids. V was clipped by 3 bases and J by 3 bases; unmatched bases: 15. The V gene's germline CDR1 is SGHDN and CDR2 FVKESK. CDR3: CASSHFSRDRGLMDYNEQFF. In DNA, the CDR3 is TGTGCCAGCAGCCATTTTTCCCGGGACAGGGGGCTTATGGACTACAATGAGCAGTTCTTC.

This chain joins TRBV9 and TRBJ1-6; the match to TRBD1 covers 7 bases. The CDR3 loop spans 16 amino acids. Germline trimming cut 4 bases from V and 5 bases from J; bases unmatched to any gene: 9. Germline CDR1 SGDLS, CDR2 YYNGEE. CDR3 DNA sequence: TGTGCCAGCAGCTCCAATACCGGGACAGATAATTCACCCCTCCACTTT. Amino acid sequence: CASSSNTGTDNSPLHF.

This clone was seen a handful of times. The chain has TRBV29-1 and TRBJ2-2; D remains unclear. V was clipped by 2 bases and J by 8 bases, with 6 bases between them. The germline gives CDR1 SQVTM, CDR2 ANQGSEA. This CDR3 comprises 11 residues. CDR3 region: CSVEFLGELFF. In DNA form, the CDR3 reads TGCAGCGTTGAATTCTTGGGGGAGCTGTTTTTT.

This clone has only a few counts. CDR3 residues: CASSQEIGGQGAGNIQYF. DNA for the CDR3: TGCGCCAGCAGCCAAGAGATCGGAGGACAGGGAGCCGGGAACATTCAGTACTTC. The V call is TRBV4-3, the J call TRBJ2-4; TRBD1 agrees at 8 bases. V lost 0 bases and J lost 7; bases outside the gene matches: 14. CDR1 is LGHNA and CDR2 is YSLEER in the germline V gene. CDR3 length: 18 amino acids.

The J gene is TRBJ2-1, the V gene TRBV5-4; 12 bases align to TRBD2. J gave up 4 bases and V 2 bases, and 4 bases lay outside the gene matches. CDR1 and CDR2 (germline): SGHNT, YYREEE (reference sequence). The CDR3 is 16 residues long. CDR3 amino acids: CASSLWTSGKYNEQFF. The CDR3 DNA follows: TGTGCCAGCAGCTTATGGACTAGCGGGAAATACAATGAGCAGTTCTTC.

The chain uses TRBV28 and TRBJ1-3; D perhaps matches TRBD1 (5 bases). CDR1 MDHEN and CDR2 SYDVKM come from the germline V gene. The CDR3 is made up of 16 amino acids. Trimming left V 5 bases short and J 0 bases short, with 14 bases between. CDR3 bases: TGTGCCAGCAGTACCCCGGGACGGCTCTCTGGAAACACCATATATTTT. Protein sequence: CASSTPGRLSGNTIYF.

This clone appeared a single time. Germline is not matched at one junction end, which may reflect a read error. CDR3 bases: TGTGCCTGGAGTCTCGGTCCGGGAGGACCCACAAATACGCAGTATTTT. Translation gives CAWSLGPGGPTNTQYF. This chain uses TRBV30 with TRBJ2-3, with 7 bases aligning to TRBD2. There are 16 residues in the CDR3. Germline V gives CDR1 GTSNPN, CDR2 SVGIG (reference sequence).

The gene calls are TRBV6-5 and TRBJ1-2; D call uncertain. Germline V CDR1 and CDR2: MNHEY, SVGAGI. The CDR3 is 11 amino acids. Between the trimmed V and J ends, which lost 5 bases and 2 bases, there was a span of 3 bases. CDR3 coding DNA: TGTGCCAGCAGTGACAACTATGGCTACACCTTC. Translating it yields CASSDNYGYTF.

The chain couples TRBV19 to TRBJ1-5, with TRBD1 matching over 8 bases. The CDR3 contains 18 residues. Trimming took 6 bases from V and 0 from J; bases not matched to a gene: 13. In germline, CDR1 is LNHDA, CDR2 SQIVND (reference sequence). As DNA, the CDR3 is TGTGCCAGTAGAGACACCGGGACAGGACCTAATAGCAATCAGCCCCAGCATTTT. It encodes CASRDTGTGPNSNQPQHF.

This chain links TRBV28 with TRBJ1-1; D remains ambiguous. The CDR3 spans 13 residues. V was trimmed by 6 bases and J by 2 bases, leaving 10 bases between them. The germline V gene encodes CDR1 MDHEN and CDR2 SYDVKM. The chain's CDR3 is CASSRGINTEAFF. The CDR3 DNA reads TGTGCCAGCAGCCGAGGGATTAACACTGAAGCTTTCTTT.

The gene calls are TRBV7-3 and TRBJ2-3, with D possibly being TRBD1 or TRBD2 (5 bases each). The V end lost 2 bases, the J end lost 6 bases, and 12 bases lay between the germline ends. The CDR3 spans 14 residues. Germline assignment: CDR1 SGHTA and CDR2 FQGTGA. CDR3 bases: TGTGCCAGCAGCTTAGGGGTAGGGGAGGATACGCAGTATTTT. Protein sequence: CASSLGVGEDTQYF. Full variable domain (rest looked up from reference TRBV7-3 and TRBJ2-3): GAGVSQTPSNKVTEKGKYVELRCDPISGHTALYWYRQSLGQGPEFLIYFQGTGAADDSGLPNDRFFAVRPEGSVSTLKIQRTERGDSAVYLCASSLGVGEDTQYFGPGTRLTVL.

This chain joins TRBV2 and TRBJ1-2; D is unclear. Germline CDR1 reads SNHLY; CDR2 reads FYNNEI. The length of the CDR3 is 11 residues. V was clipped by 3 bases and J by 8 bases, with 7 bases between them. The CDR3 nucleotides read TGTGCCAGCAGTGACTGGGAAGGCTACACCTTC. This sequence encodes CASSDWEGYTF.

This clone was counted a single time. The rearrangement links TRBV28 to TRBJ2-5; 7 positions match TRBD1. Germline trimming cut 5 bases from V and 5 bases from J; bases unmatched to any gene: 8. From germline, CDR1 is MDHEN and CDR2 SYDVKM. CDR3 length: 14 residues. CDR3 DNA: TGTGCCAGCAGTAGCCCTGACAGGGCGGAGACCCAGTACTTC. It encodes CASSSPDRAETQYF.

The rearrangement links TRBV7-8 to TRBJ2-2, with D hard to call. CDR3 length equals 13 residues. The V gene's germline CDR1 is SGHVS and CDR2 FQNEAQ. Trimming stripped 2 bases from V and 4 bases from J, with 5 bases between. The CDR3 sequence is CASSLRATGELFF. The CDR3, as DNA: TGTGCCAGCAGCTTACGGGCCACCGGGGAGCTGTTTTTT.

The CDR3 reads CASSWRQGADEQFF. DNA for the CDR3: TGTGCCAGCAGTTGGCGACAGGGGGCGGATGAGCAGTTCTTC. The V and J genes are TRBV27 and TRBJ2-1, with 10 positions matching TRBD1. Trimming cost V 4 bases and J 8 bases; bases outside gene matches: 5. This CDR3 has 14 amino acids. Germline CDR1 reads MNHEY; CDR2 reads SMNVEV (reference sequence).

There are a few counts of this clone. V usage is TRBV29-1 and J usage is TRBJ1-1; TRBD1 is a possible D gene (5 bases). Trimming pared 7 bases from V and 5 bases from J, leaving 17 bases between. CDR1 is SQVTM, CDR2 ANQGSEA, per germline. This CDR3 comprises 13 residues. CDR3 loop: CSAWGIMGTEAFF. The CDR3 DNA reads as TGCAGCGCCTGGGGGATAATGGGTACTGAAGCTTTCTTT.

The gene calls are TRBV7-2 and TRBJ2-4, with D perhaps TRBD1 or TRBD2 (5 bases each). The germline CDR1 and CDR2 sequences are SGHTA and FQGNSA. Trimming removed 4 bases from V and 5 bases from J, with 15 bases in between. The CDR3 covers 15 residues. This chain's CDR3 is CASSSTGLAENIQYF. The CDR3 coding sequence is TGTGCCAGCAGCTCAACGGGGCTAGCAGAAAACATTCAGTACTTC.

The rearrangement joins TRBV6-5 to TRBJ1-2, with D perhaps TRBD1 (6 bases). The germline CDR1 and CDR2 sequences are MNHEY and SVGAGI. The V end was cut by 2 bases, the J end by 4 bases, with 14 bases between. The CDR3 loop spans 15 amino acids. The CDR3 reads CASSYTLTGSYGYTF. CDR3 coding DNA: TGTGCCAGCAGTTACACCCTGACAGGATCCTATGGCTACACCTTC.

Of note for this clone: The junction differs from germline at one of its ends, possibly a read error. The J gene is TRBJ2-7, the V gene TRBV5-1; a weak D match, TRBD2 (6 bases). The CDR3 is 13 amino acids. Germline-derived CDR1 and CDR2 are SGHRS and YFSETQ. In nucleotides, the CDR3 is TGCGCCAGCAGCGGAGGGTCTACCTACGGGCAGTACTTC. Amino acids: CASSGGSTYGQYF.

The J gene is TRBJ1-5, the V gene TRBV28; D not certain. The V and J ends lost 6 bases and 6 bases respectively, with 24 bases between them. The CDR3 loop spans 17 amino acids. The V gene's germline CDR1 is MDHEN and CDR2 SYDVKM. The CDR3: CASRWPAGLSVTQPQHF. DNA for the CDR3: TGTGCCAGCAGATGGCCGGCAGGATTAAGTGTTACTCAGCCCCAGCATTTT.

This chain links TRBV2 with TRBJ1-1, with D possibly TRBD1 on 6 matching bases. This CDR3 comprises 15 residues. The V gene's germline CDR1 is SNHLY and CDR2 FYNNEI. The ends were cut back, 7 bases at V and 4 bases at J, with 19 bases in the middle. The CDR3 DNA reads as TGTGCCAGCAACAGCGCGACAGGTTCGGGCACTGAAGCTTTCTTT. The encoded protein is CASNSATGSGTEAFF.